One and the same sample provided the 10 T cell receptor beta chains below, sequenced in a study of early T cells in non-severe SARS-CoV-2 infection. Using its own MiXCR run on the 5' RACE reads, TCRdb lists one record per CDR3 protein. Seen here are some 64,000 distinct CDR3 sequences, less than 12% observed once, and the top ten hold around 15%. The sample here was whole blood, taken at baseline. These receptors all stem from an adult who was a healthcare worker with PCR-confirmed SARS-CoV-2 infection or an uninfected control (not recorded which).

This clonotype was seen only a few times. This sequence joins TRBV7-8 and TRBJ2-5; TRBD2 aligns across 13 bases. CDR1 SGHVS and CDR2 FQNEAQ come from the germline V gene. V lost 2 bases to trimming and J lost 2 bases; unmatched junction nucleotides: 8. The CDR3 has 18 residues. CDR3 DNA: TGTGCCAGCAGCTTACGGGTACCGGGACTAGCGGGACAAGAGACCCAGTACTTC. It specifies CASSLRVPGLAGQETQYF.

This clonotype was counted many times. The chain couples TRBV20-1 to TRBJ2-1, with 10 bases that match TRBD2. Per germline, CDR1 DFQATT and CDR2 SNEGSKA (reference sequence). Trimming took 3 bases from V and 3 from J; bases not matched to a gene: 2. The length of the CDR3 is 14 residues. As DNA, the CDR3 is TGCAGTGCTAGCACTAGCGGGGTCTACAATGAGCAGTTCTTC. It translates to CSASTSGVYNEQFF.

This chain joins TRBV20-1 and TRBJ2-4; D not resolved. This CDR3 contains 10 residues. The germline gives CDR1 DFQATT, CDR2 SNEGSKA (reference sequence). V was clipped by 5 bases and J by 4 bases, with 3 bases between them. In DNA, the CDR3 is TGCAGTGCTGTTAAAAACATTCAGTACTTC. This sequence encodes CSAVKNIQYF.

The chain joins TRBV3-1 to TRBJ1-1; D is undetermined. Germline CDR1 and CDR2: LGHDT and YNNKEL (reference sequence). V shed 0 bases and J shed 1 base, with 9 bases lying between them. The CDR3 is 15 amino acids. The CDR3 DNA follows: TGTGCCAGCAGCCAAGATTCCAGACCGAACACTGAAGCTTTCTTT. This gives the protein CASSQDSRPNTEAFF.

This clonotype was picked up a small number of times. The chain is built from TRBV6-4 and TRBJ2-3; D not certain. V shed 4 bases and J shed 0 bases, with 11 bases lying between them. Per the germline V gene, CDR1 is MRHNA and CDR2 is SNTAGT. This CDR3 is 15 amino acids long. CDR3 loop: CASSANIASTDTQYF. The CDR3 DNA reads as TGTGCCAGCAGTGCGAATATTGCTAGCACAGATACGCAGTATTTT.

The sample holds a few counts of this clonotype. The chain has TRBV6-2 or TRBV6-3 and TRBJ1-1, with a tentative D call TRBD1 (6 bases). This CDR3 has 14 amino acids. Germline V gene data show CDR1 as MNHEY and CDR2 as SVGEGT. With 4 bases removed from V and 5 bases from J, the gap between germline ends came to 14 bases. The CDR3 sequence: CASSFGGGRTEAFF. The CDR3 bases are TGTGCCAGCAGTTTTGGTGGGGGGCGAACTGAAGCTTTCTTT.

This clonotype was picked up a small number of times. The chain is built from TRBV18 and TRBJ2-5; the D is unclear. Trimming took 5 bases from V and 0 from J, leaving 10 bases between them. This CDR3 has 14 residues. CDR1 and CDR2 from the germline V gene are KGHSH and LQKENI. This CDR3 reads CASSALLNQETQYF. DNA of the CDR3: TGTGCCAGCTCAGCCCTCTTGAACCAAGAGACCCAGTACTTC.

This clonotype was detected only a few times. The chain's CDR3 is CASSPGLAGGRRYNEQFF. The CDR3 DNA reads TGTGCCAGCAGCCCGGGACTAGCGGGAGGTCGGCGGTACAATGAGCAGTTCTTC. V is TRBV11-3 and J is TRBJ2-1; 15 bases agree with TRBD2. V was pared by 5 bases and J by 4 bases, with 9 bases of the junction left unmatched. Germline V lookup: CDR1 SGHNT, CDR2 YENEEA. The CDR3 consists of 18 residues.

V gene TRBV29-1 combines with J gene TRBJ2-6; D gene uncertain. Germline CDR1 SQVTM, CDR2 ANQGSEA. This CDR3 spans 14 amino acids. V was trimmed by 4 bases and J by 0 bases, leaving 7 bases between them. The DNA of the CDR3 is TGCAGCGTTGCCCTGAACTCTGGGGCCAACGTCCTGACTTTC. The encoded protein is CSVALNSGANVLTF. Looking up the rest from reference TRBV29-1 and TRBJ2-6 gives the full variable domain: SAVISQKPSRDICQRGTSLTIQCQVDSQVTMMFWYRQQPGQSLTLIATANQGSEATYESGFVIDKFPISRPNLTFSTLTVSNMSPEDSSIYLCSVALNSGANVLTFGAGSRLTVL.

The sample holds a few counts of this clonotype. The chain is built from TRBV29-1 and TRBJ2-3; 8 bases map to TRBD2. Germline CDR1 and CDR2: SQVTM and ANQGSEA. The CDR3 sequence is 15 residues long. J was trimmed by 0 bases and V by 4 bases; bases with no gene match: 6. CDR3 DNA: TGCAGCGTTGTATCTAGCGGGTTTAGCACAGATACGCAGTATTTT. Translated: CSVVSSGFSTDTQYF.